One sample yielded the 23 T cell receptor beta chains listed below, sequenced in a study of T-cell memory formation after mild COVID-19. TCRdb processed the 5' RACE reads anew with MiXCR; each CDR3 protein has one entry. Found here are a few hundred thousand distinct CDR3 sequences, over 15% of them singletons; the top ten hold 20% to 25%. The sample consisted of PBMCs or a T cell subset sorted from them (not recorded which). The source of these receptors is a man between 18 and 35 years old who had mild COVID-19 (a few samples of this study predate the infection). Cell type and time point are not known.

CDR3 nucleotides: TGCGCCAGCAGAAGCTTTAATGAAAAACTGTTTTTT. Translating it yields CASRSFNEKLFF. The chain uses TRBV5-1 and TRBJ1-4, with no clear D. CDR1 and CDR2 from the germline V gene are SGHRS and YFSETQ. The CDR3 spans 12 residues. Trimming shortened V by 5 bases and J by 4 bases, and 6 bases separated the two germline ends.

Only a few counts were recorded for this clonotype. The V and J genes are TRBV6-2 or TRBV6-3 and TRBJ1-1, with D unresolved. Germline assignment: CDR1 MNHEY and CDR2 SVGEGT. The length of the CDR3 is 12 residues. V lost 6 bases and J lost 6, with 11 bases in between. CDR3 loop: CASSRGFAEAFF. The CDR3 DNA reads TGTGCCAGCAGCCGAGGTTTTGCTGAAGCTTTCTTT.

This clonotype occurred many times. The chain couples TRBV5-1 to TRBJ2-5; no definite D call. Germline lookup yields CDR1 SGHRS and CDR2 YFSETQ. The V end was cut by 0 bases, the J end by 2 bases, with 2 bases between. The CDR3 has 12 residues. In DNA, the CDR3 is TGCGCCAGCAGCTTGGGGCAAGAGACCCAGTACTTC. Amino acids: CASSLGQETQYF.

Only a few counts were recorded for this clonotype. The rearrangement joins TRBV4-1 to TRBJ2-3, with 7 bases matching TRBD1. V gave up 4 bases and J gave up 0 bases; unmatched junction bases: 4. Germline CDR1 reads MGHRA; CDR2 reads YSYEKL. The CDR3 has 15 residues. The CDR3 sequence is CASSPRDRSTDTQYF. The CDR3 DNA is TGCGCCAGCAGCCCCCGGGACAGAAGCACAGATACGCAGTATTTT.

This clonotype was counted a few times. V and J are TRBV18 and TRBJ1-1; D gene uncertain. Trimming stripped 6 bases from V and 4 bases from J, with 12 bases between. Germline CDR1 is KGHSH and CDR2 is LQKENI. This CDR3 is 13 amino acids long. The CDR3 bases are TGTGCCAGCTCGGCCTTGGATGGCACTGAAGCTTTCTTT. Residues: CASSALDGTEAFF.

V gene TRBV12-3 or TRBV12-4 combines with J gene TRBJ1-4, with TRBD1 matching 7 bases. V gave up 5 bases and J gave up 6 bases; unmatched junction bases: 6. The CDR3 is 14 residues long. CDR3 DNA: TGTGCCAGCAGTCTCACCGGGACAGATGAAAAACTGTTTTTT. Its protein is CASSLTGTDEKLFF.

This chain uses TRBV21-1 with TRBJ2-7. TRBV21-1 is recorded as a pseudogene. The CDR3 has 21 residues. The CDR3 region has the DNA TGTGCCAGCAGCAAAGCGCTGGTGAATCCACCCAACCTCATGAAATCCTACGAGCAGTACTTC. Its translation is CASSKALVNPPNLMKSYEQYF.

This clonotype was seen a handful of times. This chain links TRBV11-2 with TRBJ1-2, with TRBD1 as a possible D gene (5 bases). Germline V gene lookup returns CDR1 SGHAT and CDR2 FQNNGV. V shed 3 bases and J shed 4 bases, with 9 bases lying between them. The CDR3 consists of 13 residues. CDR3 protein: CASSFNRSYGYTF. Here the CDR3 DNA reads TGTGCCAGCAGCTTTAACAGGAGCTATGGCTACACCTTC.

The V call is TRBV4-3, the J call TRBJ2-3; D is unresolved. The CDR3 is 15 amino acids. CDR1 LGHNA and CDR2 YSLEER come from the germline V gene. Trimming left V 4 bases short and J 0 bases short, with 11 bases between. DNA for the CDR3: TGCGCCAGCAGCCCCTACCATGGGAGCACAGATACGCAGTATTTT. This encodes CASSPYHGSTDTQYF.

The chain employs TRBV9 and TRBJ2-5; 8 bases line up with TRBD1. CDR1 and CDR2 from the germline V gene are SGDLS and YYNGEE. The CDR3 contains 16 residues. V lost 3 bases to trimming and J lost 0 bases; unmatched junction nucleotides: 7. For the CDR3, the DNA is TGTGCCAGCAGCGCACCTGCGGGACAGGACCAAGAGACCCAGTACTTC. Amino acids: CASSAPAGQDQETQYF.

This clonotype was counted between two and nine times. The V and J genes are TRBV29-1 and TRBJ1-2, with a possible D match to TRBD1 (5 bases). The CDR3 runs to 14 residues. In germline, CDR1 is SQVTM, CDR2 ANQGSEA. V gave up 4 bases and J gave up 8 bases, with 20 bases separating them. The CDR3 DNA is TGCAGCGTTGGGACGTCGGGACGGATGGAGGGCTACACCTTC. This codes for CSVGTSGRMEGYTF.

This chain uses TRBV12-3 or TRBV12-4 with TRBJ2-3; 8 bases fit TRBD2. V shed 10 bases and J 1 base; nucleotides not matched to a gene: 4. This CDR3 spans 13 amino acids. The DNA for the CDR3 is TGTGCCAATTCAGCGGGGGGCACAGATACGCAGTATTTT. It yields the protein CANSAGGTDTQYF.

The chain uses TRBV27 and TRBJ2-3; possibly TRBD1 for D (5 bases). The CDR3 has 16 residues. Germline values: CDR1 MNHEY, CDR2 SMNVEV (reference sequence). V was trimmed by 5 bases and J by 5 bases, leaving 20 bases between them. CDR3 in amino acids: CASSLPGRGAGDTQYF. Here the CDR3 DNA reads TGTGCCAGCAGTCTCCCCGGAAGGGGCGCTGGAGATACGCAGTATTTT.

In its sample, this clonotype was seen a few times. The chain has TRBV7-8 and TRBJ2-7; no reliable D call. The CDR3 spans 15 residues. The germline gives CDR1 SGHVS, CDR2 FQNEAQ. V was cut by 1 base and J by 2 bases, with 12 bases left in between. The CDR3, as DNA: TGTGCCAGCAGCTTAGGTGGGGATTTAGCCTACGAGCAGTACTTC. Protein sequence: CASSLGGDLAYEQYF.

This clonotype was picked up a small number of times. The chain employs TRBV6-2 or TRBV6-3 and TRBJ2-1; no firm D call. CDR3 length: 11 residues. CDR1 is MNHEY, CDR2 SVGEGT, per germline. V was cut by 8 bases and J by 8 bases, with 10 bases left in between. CDR3: CASGPDDEQFF. The CDR3 DNA reads TGTGCCAGCGGACCAGACGATGAGCAGTTCTTC.

This rearrangement joins TRBV4-1 to TRBJ1-2; D gene ambiguous. Germline-derived CDR1 and CDR2 are MGHRA and YSYEKL. The length of the CDR3 is 12 residues. The V end was cut by 3 bases, the J end by 7 bases, with 9 bases between. As DNA, the CDR3 is TGCGCCAGCAGCCAGATTGGTTTTGGCTACACCTTC. It codes for CASSQIGFGYTF.

This clonotype was seen only a few times. The V and J genes are TRBV4-3 and TRBJ2-2, with D possibly being TRBD2 (6 bases). The CDR3 contains 14 residues. V lost 3 bases and J lost 6, with 11 bases in between. Germline V lookup: CDR1 LGHNA, CDR2 YSLEER. DNA of the CDR3: TGCGCCAGCAGCCAGGGACTTGTATCCGGGGAGCTGTTTTTT. Its translation is CASSQGLVSGELFF.

This clonotype was recorded a few times. J is TRBJ2-7 and V is TRBV6-2 or TRBV6-3, with D hard to call. V was trimmed by 8 bases and J by 3 bases, leaving 14 bases between them. Looked up from germline, CDR1 is MNHEY and CDR2 is SVGEGT. CDR3 length: 13 amino acids. DNA for the CDR3: TGTGCCAGCGGAAAGGCGGCCGGCTACGAGCAGTACGTC. It is translated as CASGKAAGYEQYV.

The chain is built from TRBV6-5 and TRBJ1-1, with D perhaps TRBD1 (5 bases). The CDR3 sequence is 14 residues long. CDR1 MNHEY and CDR2 SVGAGI come from the germline V gene. Trimming removed 5 bases at V and 0 bases at J, with 10 bases between. The CDR3 loop reads CASSGWGMNTEAFF. The CDR3 DNA follows: TGTGCCAGCAGTGGATGGGGCATGAACACTGAAGCTTTCTTT.

This clonotype was counted a few times. The chain has TRBV29-1 and TRBJ2-7, with 8 bases that match TRBD1. V was pared by 4 bases and J by 12 bases, with 17 bases of the junction left unmatched. The CDR3 length is 14 residues. Germline V lookup: CDR1 SQVTM, CDR2 ANQGSEA. CDR3 residues: CSVGYGQGQGWRYF. DNA of the CDR3: TGCAGCGTTGGGTACGGACAGGGTCAGGGTTGGCGGTACTTC.

This clonotype was observed a handful of times. This chain links TRBV5-1 with TRBJ1-1; D not resolved. This CDR3 spans 13 amino acids. V lost 1 base to trimming and J lost 5 bases, with 9 bases between them. The V gene's germline CDR1 is SGHRS and CDR2 YFSETQ. CDR3 DNA: TGCGCCAGCAGCTTGCTAATTTCAACTGAAGCTTTCTTT. This encodes CASSLLISTEAFF.

The chain couples TRBV7-8 to TRBJ1-1, with TRBD1 matching over 9 bases. Germline V gene lookup returns CDR1 SGHVS and CDR2 FQNEAQ. V shed 4 bases, J shed 9 bases, and the junction held 9 bases outside the gene matches. The CDR3 is 14 residues long. The CDR3 loop is CASSSWDRAVKAFF. The CDR3 region has the DNA TGTGCCAGCAGCTCCTGGGACAGGGCCGTTAAAGCTTTCTTT.

This clonotype was recorded at least ten times. One junction end disagrees with the germline gene, perhaps due to a read error. The rearrangement links TRBV5-1 to TRBJ2-3, with a weak D call TRBD2 (6 bases). The CDR3 runs to 15 residues. CDR1 and CDR2 from the germline V gene are SGHRS and YFSETQ. CDR3 in amino acids: CASSLGGGGTDTQYF. DNA of the CDR3: TGTGCCAGCAGCTTAGGAGGCGGGGGCACAGATACGCAGTATTTT.